The clone carrying this T cell receptor (beta chain) has a handful of counts. The time point denotes: persistent/refractory GD, antithyroid drugs over 5 years with positive TRAb. The authors made the TCR library using RNA they extracted from PBMCs. These data belong to a study of regulatory T cells in long-lasting Graves disease. About the study: By definition, persistent Graves' disease involved antithyroid drugs for over 5 years alongside positive TSH receptor antibodies.

Arm-PCR of CDR3 regions and iRepertoire HTBI primers were used to build TCR beta libraries. TCRdb reprocessed the multiplex PCR reads with MiXCR, giving one entry per CDR3 protein. This sample has 400,000 to 600,000 distinct CDR3 sequences, with about a fifth found just once. The origin of this receptor is a female donor with Graves disease. The material sequenced was peripheral blood mononuclear cells (PBMCs), taken when the disease was refractory, from a patient treated with antithyroid drugs.

DNA of the CDR3: TGCAGCGTTGCAGACAGGGGGACGAATAGCAATCAGCCCCAGCATTTT. Amino acids: CSVADRGTNSNQPQHF. V gene TRBV29-1 combines with J gene TRBJ1-5; TRBD1 agrees at 9 bases. J gave up 0 bases and V 4 bases, and 7 bases lay outside the gene matches. The CDR3 has 16 residues. Germline CDR1 and CDR2: SQVTM and ANQGSEA. Together with reference TRBV29-1 and TRBJ1-5, the CDR3 gives the full variable domain: SAVISQKPSRDICQRGTSLTIQCQVDSQVTMMFWYRQQPGQSLTLIATANQGSEATYESGFVIDKFPISRPNLTFSTLTVSNMSPEDSSIYLCSVADRGTNSNQPQHFGDGTRLSIL.